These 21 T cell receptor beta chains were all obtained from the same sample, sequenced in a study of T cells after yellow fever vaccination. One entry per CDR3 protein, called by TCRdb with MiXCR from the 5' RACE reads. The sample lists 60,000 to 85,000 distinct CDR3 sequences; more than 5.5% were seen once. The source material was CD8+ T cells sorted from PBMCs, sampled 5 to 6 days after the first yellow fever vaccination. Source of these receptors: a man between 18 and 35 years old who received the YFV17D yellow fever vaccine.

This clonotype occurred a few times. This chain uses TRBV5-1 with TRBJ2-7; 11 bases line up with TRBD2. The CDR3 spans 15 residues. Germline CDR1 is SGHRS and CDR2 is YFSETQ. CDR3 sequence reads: CASSLGLAGRYEQHV. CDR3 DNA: TGCGCCAGCAGCTTGGGACTAGCGGGACGTTACGAGCAGCACGTC.

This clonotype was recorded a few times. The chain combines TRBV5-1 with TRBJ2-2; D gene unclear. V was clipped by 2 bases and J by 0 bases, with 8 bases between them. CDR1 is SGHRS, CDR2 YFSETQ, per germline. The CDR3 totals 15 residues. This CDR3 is CASSLGRPNTGELFF. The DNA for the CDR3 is TGCGCCAGCAGCTTAGGACGGCCGAACACCGGGGAGCTGTTTTTT.

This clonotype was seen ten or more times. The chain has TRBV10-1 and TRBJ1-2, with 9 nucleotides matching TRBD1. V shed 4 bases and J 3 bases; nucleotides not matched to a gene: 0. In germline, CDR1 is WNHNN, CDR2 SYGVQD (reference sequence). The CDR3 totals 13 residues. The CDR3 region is CASSGDRDYGYTF. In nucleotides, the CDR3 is TGCGCCAGCAGTGGGGACAGGGACTATGGCTACACCTTC.

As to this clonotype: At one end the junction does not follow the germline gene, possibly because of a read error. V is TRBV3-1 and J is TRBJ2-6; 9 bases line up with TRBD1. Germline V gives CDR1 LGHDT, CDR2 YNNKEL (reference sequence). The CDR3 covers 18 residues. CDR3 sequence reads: CACSQAYRGRSGANVLTF. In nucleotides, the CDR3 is TGTGCCTGCAGCCAAGCGTACAGGGGGCGGTCTGGGGCCAACGTCCTGACTTTC.

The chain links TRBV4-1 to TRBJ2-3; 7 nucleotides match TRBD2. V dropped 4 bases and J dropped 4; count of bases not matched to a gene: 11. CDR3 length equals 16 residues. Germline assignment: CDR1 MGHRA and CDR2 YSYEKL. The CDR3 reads CASSPRTAGVSDTQYF. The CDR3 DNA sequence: TGCGCCAGCAGCCCCCGGACGGCGGGGGTCTCAGATACGCAGTATTTT.

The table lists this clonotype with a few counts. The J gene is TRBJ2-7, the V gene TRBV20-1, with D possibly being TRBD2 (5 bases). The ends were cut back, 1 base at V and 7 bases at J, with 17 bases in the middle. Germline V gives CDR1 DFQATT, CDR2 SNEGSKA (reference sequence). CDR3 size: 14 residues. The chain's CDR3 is CSARGLLGGPEQYF. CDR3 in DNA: TGCAGTGCTAGAGGCCTCCTAGGAGGTCCGGAGCAGTACTTC.

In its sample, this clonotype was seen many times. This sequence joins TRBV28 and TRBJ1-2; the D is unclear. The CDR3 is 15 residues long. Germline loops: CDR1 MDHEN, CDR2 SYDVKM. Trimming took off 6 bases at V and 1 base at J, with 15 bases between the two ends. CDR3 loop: CASRPQLLYNYGYTF. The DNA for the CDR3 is TGTGCCAGCAGACCCCAGCTTCTATATAACTATGGCTACACCTTC.

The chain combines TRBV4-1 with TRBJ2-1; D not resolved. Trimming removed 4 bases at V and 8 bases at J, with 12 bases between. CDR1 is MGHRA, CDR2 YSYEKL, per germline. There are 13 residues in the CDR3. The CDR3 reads CASSPPRRDEQFF. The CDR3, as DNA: TGCGCCAGCAGCCCGCCTCGGCGCGATGAGCAGTTCTTC.

The chain's CDR3 is CASSPPPTLLNSPLHF. The CDR3 DNA sequence: TGTGCCAGCAGCCCTCCTCCGACCTTGCTTAATTCACCCCTCCACTTT. The chain has TRBV7-9 and TRBJ1-6; D remains ambiguous. Looked up from germline, CDR1 is SEHNR and CDR2 is FQNEAQ (reference sequence). This CDR3 comprises 16 residues. V lost 5 bases and J 6 bases, leaving 17 bases between the germline ends.

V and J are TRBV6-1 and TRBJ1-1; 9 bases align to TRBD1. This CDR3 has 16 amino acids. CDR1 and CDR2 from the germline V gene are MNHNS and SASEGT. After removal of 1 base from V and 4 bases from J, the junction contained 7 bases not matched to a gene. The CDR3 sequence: CASSEGGTGWSTEAFF. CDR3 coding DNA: TGTGCCAGCAGTGAAGGAGGGACAGGGTGGAGCACTGAAGCTTTCTTT.

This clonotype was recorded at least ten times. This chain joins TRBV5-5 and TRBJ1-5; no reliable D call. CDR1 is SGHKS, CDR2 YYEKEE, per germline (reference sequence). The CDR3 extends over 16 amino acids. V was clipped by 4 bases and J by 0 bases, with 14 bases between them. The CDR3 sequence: CASSLEDQVSNQPQHF. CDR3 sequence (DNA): TGTGCCAGCAGCCTTGAGGATCAGGTTAGCAATCAGCCCCAGCATTTT. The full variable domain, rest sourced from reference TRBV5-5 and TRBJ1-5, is DAGVTQSPTHLIKTRGQQVTLRCSPISGHKSVSWYQQVLGQGPQFIFQYYEKEERGRGNFPDRFSARQFPNYSSELNVNALLLGDSALYLCASSLEDQVSNQPQHFGDGTRLSIL.

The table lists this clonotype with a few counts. The CDR3 DNA reads TGTGCCAGCAGCTGGGGGCGGGGAAAGGAGCAGTACGTC. Its protein is CASSWGRGKEQYV. V and J are TRBV5-8 and TRBJ2-7, with D possibly called TRBD1 or TRBD2 (6 bases each). This CDR3 comprises 13 residues. Germline V gives CDR1 SGHTS, CDR2 YDEGEE. V lost 3 bases and J lost 7, with 14 bases in between.

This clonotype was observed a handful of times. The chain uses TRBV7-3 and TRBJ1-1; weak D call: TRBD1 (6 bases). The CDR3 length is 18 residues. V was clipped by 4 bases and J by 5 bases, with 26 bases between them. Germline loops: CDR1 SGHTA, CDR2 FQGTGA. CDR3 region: CASSYEGGYRATETEAFF. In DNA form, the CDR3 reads TGTGCCAGCAGCTACGAAGGGGGATACAGGGCAACGGAGACTGAAGCTTTCTTT.

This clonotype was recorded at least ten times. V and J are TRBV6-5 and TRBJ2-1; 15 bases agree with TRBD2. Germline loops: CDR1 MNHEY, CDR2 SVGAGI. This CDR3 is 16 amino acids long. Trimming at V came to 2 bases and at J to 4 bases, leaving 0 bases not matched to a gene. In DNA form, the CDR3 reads TGTGCCAGCAGTTACGGGACTAGCGGGGGGTACAATGAGCAGTTCTTC. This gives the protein CASSYGTSGGYNEQFF.

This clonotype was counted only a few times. The CDR3 bases are TGTGCCAGCGGTGGAGAGGGCACAGATACGCAGTATTTT. This translates into CASGGEGTDTQYF. The V call is TRBV7-3, the J call TRBJ2-3; D gene uncertain. CDR1 is SGHTA and CDR2 is FQGTGA in the germline V gene. The germline V and J ends were trimmed by 8 bases and 1 base, with 10 bases remaining between them. CDR3 length: 13 residues.

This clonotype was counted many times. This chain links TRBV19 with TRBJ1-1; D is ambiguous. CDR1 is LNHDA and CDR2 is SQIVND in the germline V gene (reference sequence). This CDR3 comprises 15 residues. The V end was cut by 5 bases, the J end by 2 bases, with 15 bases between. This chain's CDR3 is CASSASLWFNTEAFF. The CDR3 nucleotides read TGTGCCAGTAGTGCCTCTCTGTGGTTCAACACTGAAGCTTTCTTT.

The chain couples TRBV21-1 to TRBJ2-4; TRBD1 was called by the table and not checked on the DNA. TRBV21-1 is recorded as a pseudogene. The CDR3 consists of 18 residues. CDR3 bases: TGTGCCAGCCAAAATTCAATCCCGGGGAAAGTAGCCAAAAACATTCAGTACTTC. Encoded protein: CASQNSIPGKVAKNIQYF.

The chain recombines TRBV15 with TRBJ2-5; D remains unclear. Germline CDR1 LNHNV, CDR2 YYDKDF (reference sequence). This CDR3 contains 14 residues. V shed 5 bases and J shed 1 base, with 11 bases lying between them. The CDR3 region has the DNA TGTGCCACCAGCTCTGACTCACCCCAAGAGACCCAGTACTTC. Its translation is CATSSDSPQETQYF. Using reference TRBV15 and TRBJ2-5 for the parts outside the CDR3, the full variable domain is DAMVIQNPRYQVTQFGKPVTLSCSQTLNHNVMYWYQQKSSQAPKLLFHYYDKDFNNEADTPDNFQSRRPNTSFCFLDIRSPGLGDTAMYLCATSSDSPQETQYFGPGTRLLVL.

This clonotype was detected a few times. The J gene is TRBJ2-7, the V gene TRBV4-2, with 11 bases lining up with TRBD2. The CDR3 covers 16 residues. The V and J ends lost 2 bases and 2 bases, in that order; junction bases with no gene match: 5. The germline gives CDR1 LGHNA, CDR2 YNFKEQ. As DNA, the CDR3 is TGTGCCAGCAGCCAATTAACTAGCGGGGGCACCTACGAGCAGTACTTC. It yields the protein CASSQLTSGGTYEQYF.

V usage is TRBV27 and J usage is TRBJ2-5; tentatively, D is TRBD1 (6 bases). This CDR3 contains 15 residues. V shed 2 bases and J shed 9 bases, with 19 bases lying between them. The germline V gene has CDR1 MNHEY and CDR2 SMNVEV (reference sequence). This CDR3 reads CASSLEWTALEAQYF. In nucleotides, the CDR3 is TGTGCCAGCAGTTTAGAATGGACAGCTTTGGAAGCCCAGTACTTC.

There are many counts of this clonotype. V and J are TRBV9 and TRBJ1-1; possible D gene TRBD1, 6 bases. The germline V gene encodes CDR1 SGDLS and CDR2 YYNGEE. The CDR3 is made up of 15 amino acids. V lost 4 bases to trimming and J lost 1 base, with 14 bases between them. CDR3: CASSRRQEQNTEAFF. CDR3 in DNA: TGTGCCAGCAGCAGAAGACAGGAACAGAACACTGAAGCTTTCTTT.